The 16 T cell receptor beta chains given below trace back to one sample, sequenced in a study of cytomegalovirus exposure and HLA in healthy donors. 13 Jbeta primers and 60 Vbeta primers were used for the PCR. Assay used: immunoSEQ multiplex PCR; TCRdb lists only in-frame clones, some missing. The table shows 200,000 or so clones, with about four fifths occurring only once. Sequenced: PBMCs. The receptors come from a boy aged 2 to 10 in good health and CMV-seronegative.

V usage is TRBV27 and J usage is TRBJ1-1; no reliable D call. The CDR3 loop spans 13 amino acids. Trimming removed 10 bases at V and 11 bases at J, with 23 bases between. The germline CDR1 and CDR2 sequences are MNHEY and SMNVEV (reference sequence). The CDR3 coding sequence is TGTGCCACCTTGCCTCGGGCTGGCGGGGATGCTTTCTTT. Translating it yields CATLPRAGGDAFF.

The V gene is TRBV7-9, the J gene TRBJ2-3; tentative D call: TRBD1 (6 bases). Germline V lookup: CDR1 SEHNR, CDR2 FQNEAQ (reference sequence). The CDR3 is 14 residues long. V shed 1 base and J shed 5 bases, with 10 bases lying between them. The CDR3 here is CASSLGDTKDTQYF. The CDR3 DNA reads as TGTGCCAGCAGCTTAGGGGACACAAAAGATACGCAGTATTTT.

The chain is built from TRBV30 and TRBJ1-6; D gene ambiguous. CDR3 length equals 13 residues. The germline gives CDR1 GTSNPN, CDR2 SVGIG (reference sequence). V was pared by 3 bases and J by 5 bases, with 8 bases between. The CDR3 region is CAWRSGHNSPLHF. CDR3 coding DNA: TGTGCCTGGAGATCTGGGCATAATTCACCCCTCCACTTT.

This clone showed up just a few times. The V call is TRBV5-1, the J call TRBJ2-2; 11 nucleotides line up with TRBD1. From germline, CDR1 is SGHRS and CDR2 YFSETQ. The CDR3 sequence is 16 residues long. Trimming cost V 4 bases and J 4 bases; bases outside gene matches: 6. The DNA of the CDR3 is TGCGCCAGCAGCATGGGACAGGGGGTAGGCACCGGGGAGCTGTTTTTT. It encodes CASSMGQGVGTGELFF.

The chain is built from TRBV4-3 and TRBJ2-7; 8 positions agree with TRBD1. This CDR3 comprises 18 residues. Germline CDR1 reads LGHNA; CDR2 reads YSLEER. Trimming removed 2 bases from V and 6 bases from J; junction bases left unmatched: 18. The CDR3 bases are TGCGCCAGCAGCCAACTGTGGACAGGGAGCAATTCAAGGGGCGAGCAGTACTTC. Protein product: CASSQLWTGSNSRGEQYF.

The V gene is TRBV4-3, the J gene TRBJ1-6, with 7 bases aligning to TRBD1. The CDR3 covers 14 residues. V lost 7 bases to trimming and J lost 7 bases; unmatched junction nucleotides: 7. Per the germline V gene, CDR1 is LGHNA and CDR2 is YSLEER. CDR3 amino acids: CASTRTGGNSPLHF. In nucleotides, the CDR3 is TGCGCCAGCACCCGGACAGGTGGAAATTCACCCCTCCACTTT.

The rearrangement uses TRBV7-9 and TRBJ2-5; D perhaps matches TRBD1 (7 bases). Germline assignment: CDR1 SEHNR and CDR2 FQNEAQ (reference sequence). Trimming stripped 8 bases from V and 2 bases from J, with 15 bases between. This CDR3 comprises 14 residues. The CDR3: CASLSQGGQETQYF. The CDR3 bases are TGTGCCAGCCTCTCGCAGGGGGGTCAAGAGACCCAGTACTTC.

This chain uses TRBV4-3 with TRBJ2-5; a possible D gene is TRBD1 (7 bases). The J call could be wrong; TRBJ2-7 is a better fit for the DNA end. The CDR3 loop spans 14 amino acids. Germline V lookup: CDR1 LGHNA, CDR2 YSLEER. CDR3 residues: CASSQDQGGYEQYF. The CDR3, as DNA: TGCGCCAGCAGCCAAGATCAGGGGGGCTACGAGCAGTACTTC.

This CDR3 is CASSLVTSGATDTQYF. CDR3 bases: TGCGCCAGCAGCTTGGTTACTAGCGGGGCCACAGATACGCAGTATTTT. The chain has TRBV5-1 and TRBJ2-3; the match to TRBD2 covers 10 bases. V shed 0 bases, J shed 2 bases, and the junction held 3 bases outside the gene matches. Germline V gene sequence: CDR1 SGHRS, CDR2 YFSETQ. The CDR3 is 16 amino acids.

J is TRBJ1-6 and V is TRBV27, with D maybe TRBD1 (6 bases). Trimming pared 8 bases from V and 0 bases from J, leaving 14 bases between. The germline V gene encodes CDR1 MNHEY and CDR2 SMNVEV (reference sequence). CDR3 length: 16 amino acids. For the CDR3, the DNA is TGTGCCAGCGGGGGCACACTGAGCTCCTATAATTCACCCCTCCACTTT. Protein product: CASGGTLSSYNSPLHF.

The CDR3 region is CATAALLPGQSRLYNSPLHF. The CDR3 nucleotides are TGTGCCACCGCCGCCCTATTACCGGGACAGTCTCGACTTTATAATTCACCCCTCCACTTT. The chain employs TRBV15 and TRBJ1-6; TRBD1 agrees at 7 bases. The J segment lost 4 bases and the V segment lost 8 bases, leaving 23 bases of the junction unmatched. The germline V gene encodes CDR1 LNHNV and CDR2 YYDKDF (reference sequence). The CDR3 runs to 20 residues.

The chain is built from TRBV5-1 and TRBJ2-7; the D gene is possibly TRBD1 (6 bases). This CDR3 is 14 amino acids long. Looked up from germline, CDR1 is SGHRS and CDR2 is YFSETQ. The V end was cut by 0 bases, the J end by 2 bases, with 9 bases between. The CDR3 reads CASSLGGTTYEQYF. DNA of the CDR3: TGCGCCAGCAGCTTGGGTGGGACAACCTACGAGCAGTACTTC.

CDR3 sequence: CASRMGGGLANEQFF. The CDR3 nucleotides read TGTGCCAGCAGGATGGGGGGGGGACTCGCCAATGAGCAGTTCTTC. V gene TRBV27 combines with J gene TRBJ2-1, with 7 bases that match TRBD2. The V gene's germline CDR1 is MNHEY and CDR2 SMNVEV (reference sequence). The CDR3 extends over 15 amino acids. V lost 6 bases and J lost 6; bases outside the gene matches: 11.

The V call is TRBV6-5, the J call TRBJ1-1; D call uncertain. The germline gives CDR1 MNHEY, CDR2 SVGAGI. The CDR3 loop spans 12 amino acids. The V end was cut by 10 bases, the J end by 5 bases, with 14 bases between. The CDR3 spells CATSLSGTEAFF. CDR3 DNA: TGTGCCACCTCCCTGTCAGGAACTGAAGCTTTCTTT.

This chain connects TRBV5-1 to TRBJ1-2, with no clear D. CDR1 and CDR2 from the germline V gene are SGHRS and YFSETQ. Trimming removed 0 bases at V and 2 bases at J, with 11 bases between. CDR3 size: 15 residues. The CDR3 loop is CASSLGAGGNYGYTF. The CDR3 coding sequence is TGCGCCAGCAGCTTGGGCGCGGGAGGAAACTATGGCTACACCTTC. The full variable domain, with the rest looked up from reference TRBV5-1 and TRBJ1-2, is KAGVTQTPRYLIKTRGQQVTLSCSPISGHRSVSWYQQTPGQGLQFLFEYFSETQRNKGNFPGRFSGRQFSNSRSEMNVSTLELGDSALYLCASSLGAGGNYGYTFGSGTRLTVV.

A few counts support this clone. V and J are TRBV7-9 and TRBJ2-1; D not certain. This CDR3 has 14 residues. In germline, CDR1 is SEHNR, CDR2 FQNEAQ (reference sequence). Trimming left V 4 bases short and J 8 bases short, with 15 bases between. The CDR3 DNA follows: TGTGCCAGCAGCTCTCGACGTTCAAGCGATGAGCAGTTCTTC. Its protein product is CASSSRRSSDEQFF.